This TCR beta chain was sequenced during a study of T cell repertoires in cytomegalovirus infection. Study-level information: Public TCR beta signatures were indicative of both CMV infection and a matching HLA type. Findings and caveats of the study: The response measured ex vivo was dominated by TCR beta clonotypes (HLA-C-restricted and CMV-specific). Carriers of CMV plus the relevant HLA were identified by cumulative public TCR beta family frequency.

Concerning this clonotype: Its antigen is currently unknown.

TCRdb reprocessed the reads with MiXCR, giving one entry per CDR3 protein. The profile covers around 740,000 distinct CDR3 sequences, with 35% appearing a single time and more than 2.5% taken by the ten largest. The CDR3 length is 16 residues. The germline gives CDR1 MDHEN, CDR2 SYDVKM. V and J are TRBV28 and TRBJ1-5, with TRBD1 as a possible D gene (6 bases). The sequence derives from a human donor in good health (CMV status not recorded). Some clones in this sample may be carry-over from other donors' samples. Input material: PBMCs. DNA for the CDR3: TGTGCTGTATCCCTGAGGGGGGGGCCAAGCAATCAGCCCCAGCATTTT. It encodes CAVSLRGGPSNQPQHF.